Presented here are 17 T cell receptor beta chains from one specimen sequenced in a study of T cell repertoires in cytomegalovirus infection. TCRdb used MiXCR to reprocess the reads, holding one entry per CDR3 protein. This sample has approximately 630,000 distinct CDR3 sequences; about 24% occur once, and the top ten carry 8%. Sequencing input: CD8+ T cells from PBMCs. The receptors derive from a human donor in good health (CMV status not recorded). Some clones in this sample may be carry-over from other donors' samples.

This clonotype appeared a few times. V gene TRBV7-9 combines with J gene TRBJ2-3, with TRBD2 matching 12 bases. Unmatched junction bases numbered 8, after V lost 4 bases and J lost 0 bases. Germline lookup yields CDR1 SEHNR and CDR2 FQNEAQ (reference sequence). This CDR3 spans 18 amino acids. CDR3 sequence (DNA): TGTGCCAGCAGCTCCAGGACTAGCGGGACAACTAGCACAGATACGCAGTATTTT. It codes for CASSSRTSGTTSTDTQYF.

This clonotype was recorded once. The gene calls are TRBV15 and TRBJ1-1, with a possible D match to TRBD1 (5 bases). The V and J ends lost 5 bases and 4 bases respectively, with 14 bases between them. The germline CDR1 and CDR2 sequences are LNHNV and YYDKDF (reference sequence). This CDR3 comprises 14 residues. The CDR3 is CATSYDGDGTEAFF. As DNA, the CDR3 is TGTGCCACCAGCTACGACGGGGACGGCACTGAAGCTTTCTTT.

This clonotype has at least ten counts. The chain employs TRBV7-2 and TRBJ1-4; no reliable D call. Germline lookup yields CDR1 SGHTA and CDR2 FQGNSA. The CDR3 covers 15 residues. The V end lost 3 bases, the J end lost 7 bases, and 15 bases lay between the germline ends. CDR3 protein: CASSFMAGVGEKLFF. The CDR3 coding sequence is TGTGCCAGCAGCTTCATGGCAGGTGTTGGTGAAAAACTGTTTTTT.

V is TRBV4-2 and J is TRBJ2-1; D unresolved. CDR1 is LGHNA, CDR2 YNFKEQ, per germline. The CDR3 length is 12 residues. V lost 0 bases and J 12 bases, leaving 9 bases between the germline ends. The CDR3 sequence is CASSQEPDRQFF. The CDR3 coding sequence is TGTGCCAGCAGCCAAGAGCCCGATCGGCAGTTCTTC.

This clonotype was seen only once. V gene TRBV19 combines with J gene TRBJ2-2, with TRBD1 identical over 8 bases. Germline V lookup: CDR1 LNHDA, CDR2 SQIVND (reference sequence). This CDR3 has 16 residues. J was trimmed by 2 bases and V by 6 bases; bases with no gene match: 8. CDR3 in DNA: TGTGCCAGTAGCCCGGGACAGGCGATAAACACCGGGGAGCTGTTTTTT. It codes for CASSPGQAINTGELFF.

This clonotype appeared a few times. This chain uses TRBV29-1 with TRBJ2-1; weak D call: TRBD2 (7 bases). The CDR3 has 13 amino acids. From germline, CDR1 is SQVTM and CDR2 ANQGSEA. Trimming pared 8 bases from V and 5 bases from J, leaving 16 bases between. CDR3 in DNA: TGCAGCTCAGCTGGGGGGGCGGACAATGAGCAGTTCTTC. Protein sequence: CSSAGGADNEQFF.

This clonotype appeared many times. V is TRBV7-2 and J is TRBJ2-1, with D unresolved. In germline, CDR1 is SGHTA, CDR2 FQGNSA. The length of the CDR3 is 15 residues. V was clipped by 1 base and J by 2 bases, with 9 bases between them. CDR3 amino acids: CASSLDPLPYNEQFF. DNA of the CDR3: TGTGCCAGCAGCTTAGATCCTTTGCCCTACAATGAGCAGTTCTTC.

This clonotype appeared a few times. The chain employs TRBV6-1 and TRBJ2-7; D call uncertain. Germline CDR1 and CDR2: MNHNS and SASEGT. The CDR3 spans 13 residues. Trimming shortened V by 6 bases and J by 0 bases, and 9 bases separated the two germline ends. This CDR3 reads CASSHFSSYEQYV. The CDR3 DNA reads as TGTGCCAGCAGCCACTTCAGCTCCTACGAGCAGTACGTC.

This clonotype was seen many times. This rearrangement joins TRBV27 to TRBJ2-3; 9 bases are shared with TRBD1. CDR3 length equals 15 residues. Germline-derived CDR1 and CDR2 are MNHEY and SMNVEV (reference sequence). The trim removed 5 bases at V and 3 bases at J, leaving 6 bases unmatched. The CDR3 DNA is TGTGCCAGCAGTGTCCGGGACAGGGAGACAGATACGCAGTATTTT. This gives the protein CASSVRDRETDTQYF.

This clonotype was observed many times. The chain has TRBV7-2 and TRBJ1-3; possibly TRBD1 for D (6 bases). V lost 4 bases to trimming and J lost 3 bases, with 10 bases between them. Looked up from germline, CDR1 is SGHTA and CDR2 is FQGNSA. CDR3 length: 14 amino acids. The chain's CDR3 is CASSSTGSGNTIYF. Here the CDR3 DNA reads TGTGCCAGCAGCTCTACAGGGAGTGGAAACACCATATATTTT.

Ten or more counts support this clonotype. The chain couples TRBV7-2 to TRBJ1-5; D not resolved. This CDR3 contains 15 residues. Germline-derived CDR1 and CDR2 are SGHTA and FQGNSA. Trimming took 2 bases from V and 0 from J, leaving 8 bases between them. The CDR3 protein is CASSLLGLSNQPQHF. DNA for the CDR3: TGTGCCAGCAGCTTATTAGGACTTAGCAATCAGCCCCAGCATTTT.

This clonotype has only a few counts. The rearrangement links TRBV7-6 to TRBJ2-1; TRBD2 is a possible D gene (7 bases). This CDR3 has 16 residues. Deletions cut 2 bases from V and 3 bases from J, with 14 bases between. Germline V gene lookup returns CDR1 SGHVS and CDR2 FNYEAQ. CDR3 amino acids: CASSLIEGGFYNEQFF. CDR3 nucleotides: TGTGCCAGCAGCTTAATAGAGGGGGGGTTCTACAATGAGCAGTTCTTC. Based on the CDR3 plus reference TRBV7-6 and TRBJ2-1, the full variable domain is GAGVSQSPRYKVTKRGQDVALRCDPISGHVSLYWYRQALGQGPEFLTYFNYEAQQDKSGLPNDRFSAERPEGSISTLTIQRTEQRDSAMYRCASSLIEGGFYNEQFFGPGTRLTVL.

The chain recombines TRBV12-3 or TRBV12-4 with TRBJ1-2; D is undetermined. This CDR3 comprises 12 residues. Between the trimmed V and J ends, which lost 0 bases and 4 bases, there was a span of 3 bases. CDR3 sequence reads: CASSLAAYGYTF. DNA for the CDR3: TGTGCCAGCAGTTTAGCGGCCTATGGCTACACCTTC.

The gene calls are TRBV10-3 and TRBJ1-1, with D unclear. Trimming removed 5 bases from V and 0 bases from J, with 10 bases in between. The CDR3 consists of 14 residues. Germline V gene data show CDR1 as ENHRY and CDR2 as SYGVKD. The CDR3 coding sequence is TGTGCCATCAGTAAGAGTGGCTTGAACACTGAAGCTTTCTTT. Translation gives CAISKSGLNTEAFF.

The chain joins TRBV5-1 to TRBJ2-2; unclear D gene. Between the trimmed V and J ends, which lost 7 bases and 3 bases, there was a span of 7 bases. The CDR3 length is 12 residues. CDR1 and CDR2 from the germline V gene are SGHRS and YFSETQ. The CDR3: CASAKDTGELFF. CDR3 sequence (DNA): TGCGCCAGCGCGAAAGACACCGGGGAGCTGTTTTTT.

This clonotype was counted at least ten times. This chain connects TRBV7-9 to TRBJ1-2, with 10 bases matching TRBD1. This CDR3 comprises 17 residues. Germline-derived CDR1 and CDR2 are SEHNR and FQNEAQ (reference sequence). The junction had 12 bases not matched to a gene; V was cut back by 5 bases and J by 3 bases. In nucleotides, the CDR3 is TGTGCCAGCAGCCCCCCGGGACAGGGGATTCCCCACTATGGCTACACCTTC. Encoded protein: CASSPPGQGIPHYGYTF.

This clonotype has at least ten counts. The chain is built from TRBV7-9 and TRBJ2-1; 7 bases fit TRBD2. CDR1 is SEHNR and CDR2 is FQNEAQ in the germline V gene (reference sequence). Losses at the gene ends were 2 bases for V and 4 bases for J; bases not matched to a gene: 8. CDR3 length: 16 amino acids. CDR3 DNA sequence: TGTGCCAGCAGCTTAAAGGGACTATCCCAATACAATGAGCAGTTCTTC. Translation gives CASSLKGLSQYNEQFF.